The 23 T cell receptor beta chains presented below share a single source sample, sequenced in a study of blood T cell repertoires in COVID-19. TCRdb's table, derived via immunoSEQ multiplex PCR, lists solely in-frame clones and lacks some. The repertoire consists of just under 95,000 clones, with around three quarters occurring once and the leading ten covering approximately 8.7%. Sequencing used peripheral blood. The source of these receptors is a man over 45 who had recovered from COVID-19.

The CDR3 here is CASSLAGGPDEQFF. The DNA for the CDR3 is TGTGCCAGCAGTTTAGCGGGAGGGCCAGATGAGCAGTTCTTC. The chain links TRBV27 to TRBJ2-1; 9 bases agree with TRBD2. Germline V gene lookup returns CDR1 MNHEY and CDR2 SMNVEV (reference sequence). CDR3 length: 14 amino acids. Trimming cost V 2 bases and J 8 bases; bases outside gene matches: 4.

The V gene is TRBV9, the J gene TRBJ2-7; TRBD1 might be the D (5 bases). Trimming took 4 bases from V and 6 from J, leaving 14 bases between them. The CDR3 is made up of 13 amino acids. The germline V gene encodes CDR1 SGDLS and CDR2 YYNGEE. CDR3 sequence reads: CASSPLRVGEQYF. For the CDR3, the DNA is TGTGCCAGCAGCCCCCTCAGGGTCGGCGAGCAGTACTTC.

The chain has TRBV19 and TRBJ2-3; 12 bases agree with TRBD2. The V segment lost 1 base and the J segment 4 bases; nucleotides outside the gene matches: 0. The CDR3 extends over 15 amino acids. The germline gives CDR1 LNHDA, CDR2 SQIVND (reference sequence). CDR3 DNA: TGTGCCAGTAGTATAGGACTAGCGGGGGCAGATACGCAGTATTTT. As protein: CASSIGLAGADTQYF.

The chain carries TRBV7-9 and TRBJ1-1; D might be TRBD1 (5 bases). The germline V gene has CDR1 SEHNR and CDR2 FQNEAQ (reference sequence). The CDR3 covers 15 residues. V gave up 5 bases and J gave up 0 bases, with 13 bases separating them. The CDR3 loop reads CASSTWMDMNTEAFF. CDR3 DNA sequence: TGTGCCAGCAGCACCTGGATGGACATGAACACTGAAGCTTTCTTT.

This clone was observed a single time. The chain has TRBV19 and TRBJ1-1; TRBD1 matches at 7 bases. Unmatched junction bases numbered 23, after V lost 0 bases and J lost 4 bases. The CDR3 extends over 21 amino acids. The germline V gene has CDR1 LNHDA and CDR2 SQIVND (reference sequence). This CDR3 reads CASSIDQDFPPLDRDPTEAFF. As DNA, the CDR3 is TGTGCCAGTAGTATAGATCAAGATTTCCCACCACTAGACAGGGACCCCACTGAAGCTTTCTTT.

This rearrangement joins TRBV20-1 to TRBJ1-4; D gene ambiguous. Trimming stripped 3 bases from V and 6 bases from J, with 11 bases between. The CDR3 contains 13 residues. In germline, CDR1 is DFQATT, CDR2 SNEGSKA (reference sequence). The DNA of the CDR3 is TGCAGTGCTAGTAAGGGAGCGGATGAAAAACTGTTTTTT. Amino acid sequence: CSASKGADEKLFF.

V is TRBV4-2 and J is TRBJ2-3, with a tentative D call TRBD1 (6 bases). CDR1 and CDR2 (germline): LGHNA, YNFKEQ. V dropped 2 bases and J dropped 2 bases, with 11 bases sitting between them. This CDR3 is built from 15 residues. The chain's CDR3 is CASSQHRDNTDTQYF. CDR3 nucleotide sequence: TGTGCCAGCAGCCAACACAGGGACAACACAGATACGCAGTATTTT.

J is TRBJ2-1 and V is TRBV10-3; perhaps TRBD2 as D (6 bases). Germline V gives CDR1 ENHRY, CDR2 SYGVKD. V lost 9 bases, J lost 3 bases, and 9 bases lay in between. This CDR3 contains 12 residues. CDR3 sequence: CAISGDYNEQFF. The CDR3 DNA sequence: TGTGCCATATCGGGGGACTACAATGAGCAGTTCTTC.

This chain joins TRBV30 and TRBJ2-7; the D gene is possibly TRBD2 (6 bases). Germline values: CDR1 GTSNPN, CDR2 SVGIG (reference sequence). With 3 bases removed from V and 0 bases from J, the gap between germline ends came to 18 bases. This CDR3 has 16 amino acids. The CDR3 here is CAWSRAGVASSYEQYF. DNA of the CDR3: TGTGCCTGGAGCCGAGCGGGTGTCGCGAGCTCCTACGAGCAGTACTTC.

The genes are TRBV5-1 and TRBJ2-3; 8 bases match TRBD2. The CDR3 extends over 16 amino acids. Germline values: CDR1 SGHRS, CDR2 YFSETQ. Trimming took 4 bases from V and 5 from J; bases not matched to a gene: 12. CDR3 residues: CASSPTSGRGVDTQYF. CDR3 nucleotides: TGCGCCAGCAGCCCTACGAGCGGGAGAGGGGTAGATACGCAGTATTTT.

The chain couples TRBV3-1 (or the pseudogene TRBV3-2) to TRBJ1-6; unclear D gene. The V gene's germline CDR1 is LGHDT and CDR2 YNNKEL (reference sequence). This CDR3 has 13 residues. With 4 bases removed from V and 7 bases from J, the gap between germline ends came to 8 bases. The CDR3 nucleotides read TGTGCCAGCAGCCCTGTCCGGAATTCACCCCTCCACTTT. Translation: CASSPVRNSPLHF.

The chain combines TRBV18 with TRBJ1-1, with D maybe TRBD1 (5 bases). Germline lookup yields CDR1 KGHSH and CDR2 LQKENI. Trimming pared 4 bases from V and 6 bases from J, leaving 12 bases between. The CDR3 consists of 13 residues. CDR3 in DNA: TGTGCCAGCTCACTCAGGGAAGGGGCTGAAGCTTTCTTT. This translates into CASSLREGAEAFF.

The chain carries TRBV6-6 and TRBJ2-5; D not resolved. In germline, CDR1 is MNHNY, CDR2 SVGAGI (reference sequence). CDR3 size: 13 residues. V was cut by 4 bases and J by 5 bases, with 11 bases left in between. The CDR3 sequence: CASSWAESETQYF. The CDR3 DNA follows: TGTGCCAGCAGTTGGGCCGAAAGCGAGACCCAGTACTTC.

The chain recombines TRBV7-3 with TRBJ2-3; 10 bases map to TRBD2. CDR1 SGHTA and CDR2 FQGTGA come from the germline V gene. This CDR3 spans 18 amino acids. V shed 4 bases and J 5 bases; nucleotides not matched to a gene: 15. The CDR3 reads CASSSNVLAGAKGDTQYF. In nucleotides, the CDR3 is TGTGCCAGCAGCTCGAACGTCCTAGCGGGGGCAAAAGGAGATACGCAGTATTTT.

The chain couples TRBV27 to TRBJ2-7, with a weak D call TRBD1 (5 bases). CDR1 and CDR2 from the germline V gene are MNHEY and SMNVEV (reference sequence). This CDR3 comprises 14 residues. V was pared by 3 bases and J by 3 bases, with 12 bases between. CDR3 in DNA: TGTGCCAGCAGTTTCTCAGGGTTGCGCTACGAGCAGTACTTC. It is translated as CASSFSGLRYEQYF.

The V gene is TRBV7-3, the J gene TRBJ1-1; no firm D call. Germline V gene lookup returns CDR1 SGHTA and CDR2 FQGTGA. Trimming pared 6 bases from V and 4 bases from J, leaving 15 bases between. This CDR3 region has 14 residues. The DNA for the CDR3 is TGTGCCAGCAGTTTGGTTGGGTGGGCCACTGAAGCTTTCTTT. Translation gives CASSLVGWATEAFF.

This clone was seen a handful of times. The V call is TRBV11-2, the J call TRBJ1-2, with 8 bases fitting TRBD1. Germline loops: CDR1 SGHAT, CDR2 FQNNGV. CDR3 length: 13 amino acids. V gave up 6 bases and J gave up 2 bases; unmatched junction bases: 2. The CDR3 region has the DNA TGTGCCAGCAGGCGGACAGGGAACTATGGCTACACCTTC. Protein sequence: CASRRTGNYGYTF.

The V gene is TRBV5-3, the J gene TRBJ1-5, with unresolved D. TRBV5-3 is sorted into the ORF group, with uncertain function. Deletions cut 0 bases from V and 7 bases from J, with 5 bases between. CDR3 length: 12 amino acids. The CDR3 sequence: CARSLGEQPQHF. DNA of the CDR3: TGTGCCAGAAGCTTGGGGGAGCAGCCCCAGCATTTT.

The chain employs TRBV2 and TRBJ1-5, with D tentatively TRBD1 (5 bases). The V end lost 3 bases, the J end lost 0 bases, and 9 bases lay between the germline ends. CDR1 is SNHLY and CDR2 is FYNNEI in the germline V gene. The CDR3 runs 15 residues. As DNA, the CDR3 is TGTGCCAGCAGTGATCGACAGTATAGCAATCAGCCCCAGCATTTT. Its protein product is CASSDRQYSNQPQHF.

This sequence joins TRBV6-5 and TRBJ1-5; D gene uncertain. CDR1 and CDR2 from the germline V gene are MNHEY and SVGAGI. The CDR3 totals 15 residues. The V and J ends lost 6 bases and 0 bases respectively, with 12 bases between them. The CDR3 loop reads CASRVSGDSNQPQHF. The CDR3 DNA follows: TGTGCCAGCAGGGTTAGCGGTGATAGCAATCAGCCCCAGCATTTT.

V and J are TRBV6-6 and TRBJ1-1, with 7 bases matching TRBD1. This CDR3 contains 15 residues. Looked up from germline, CDR1 is MNHNY and CDR2 is SVGAGI (reference sequence). Trimming took 1 base from V and 4 from J; bases not matched to a gene: 6. CDR3 region: CASSYFQGDGTEAFF. CDR3 nucleotides: TGTGCCAGCAGTTACTTCCAGGGGGACGGCACTGAAGCTTTCTTT.

The chain is built from TRBV6-2 or TRBV6-3 and TRBJ2-2; 7 positions agree with TRBD1. Germline V gene lookup returns CDR1 MNHEY and CDR2 SVGEGT. The CDR3 covers 15 residues. The ends lost 2 bases at V and 7 bases at J; junction bases unmatched: 7. Here the CDR3 DNA reads TGTGCCAGCAGTTACGCAGACAGGGTCATCGGGGAGCTGTTTTTT. It specifies CASSYADRVIGELFF.

This clone was recorded once. The chain is built from TRBV2 and TRBJ1-1; no clear D. Germline values: CDR1 SNHLY, CDR2 FYNNEI. V was cut by 0 bases and J by 0 bases, with 8 bases left in between. The CDR3 is made up of 15 amino acids. The CDR3 region is CASSEAGRVNTEAFF. CDR3 nucleotide sequence: TGTGCCAGCAGTGAAGCGGGTCGGGTGAACACTGAAGCTTTCTTT. Supplemented by reference TRBV2 and TRBJ1-1, the full variable domain reads EPEVTQTPSHQVTQMGQEVILRCVPISNHLYFYWYRQILGQKVEFLVSFYNNEISEKSEIFDDQFSVERPDGSNFTLKIRSTKLEDSAMYFCASSEAGRVNTEAFFGQGTRLTVV.